One and the same sample provided the 4 T cell receptor beta chains below, sequenced in a study of cytomegalovirus exposure and HLA in healthy donors. A multiplex PCR was run with 60 Vbeta primers and 13 Jbeta primers. Profiled with immunoSEQ multiplex PCR; TCRdb holds only in-frame clones, not every one. The repertoire consists of about 240,000 clones, with around 80% occurring once and the leading ten covering around 8.3%. The sequenced sample consisted of PBMCs. These receptors were taken from a woman aged 55 to 70 in good health and CMV-seropositive.

The rearrangement uses TRBV10-3 and TRBJ2-2, with 9 bases identical to TRBD1. The J segment lost 4 bases and the V segment lost 5 bases, leaving 8 bases of the junction unmatched. Germline V gene lookup returns CDR1 ENHRY and CDR2 SYGVKD. CDR3 length equals 16 residues. Written as DNA, the CDR3 is TGTGCCATCAGTACCCCGGACAGGGGCCGCACCGGGGAGCTGTTTTTT. This gives the protein CAISTPDRGRTGELFF.

This chain connects TRBV2 to TRBJ2-5, with D possibly matching TRBD2 (6 bases). V lost 6 bases and J 5 bases, leaving 13 bases between the germline ends. Germline V gene lookup returns CDR1 SNHLY and CDR2 FYNNEI. The CDR3 totals 13 residues. The CDR3 region is CASRRLVVETQYF. The CDR3 nucleotides are TGTGCCAGCAGAAGACTAGTTGTGGAGACCCAGTACTTC.

This clone was counted once. The chain links TRBV30 to TRBJ2-1; 11 bases line up with TRBD2. This CDR3 has 14 amino acids. V shed 5 bases and J 9 bases; nucleotides not matched to a gene: 9. CDR1 and CDR2 from the germline V gene are GTSNPN and SVGIG (reference sequence). The CDR3 reads CAWREASGRSEQFF. The CDR3 DNA reads as TGTGCCTGGCGGGAGGCTAGCGGGAGGTCTGAGCAGTTCTTC.

V gene TRBV2 combines with J gene TRBJ2-5; possible D gene TRBD2, 5 bases. V was shortened by 6 bases and J by 5 bases, with 19 bases between the two germline ends. The germline V gene encodes CDR1 SNHLY and CDR2 FYNNEI. CDR3 length: 15 residues. CDR3 residues: CASRARERPGETQYF. In DNA, the CDR3 is TGTGCCAGCAGGGCCCGGGAACGTCCTGGGGAGACCCAGTACTTC. The whole variable domain, filled in from reference TRBV2 and TRBJ2-5, reads EPEVTQTPSHQVTQMGQEVILRCVPISNHLYFYWYRQILGQKVEFLVSFYNNEISEKSEIFDDQFSVERPDGSNFTLKIRSTKLEDSAMYFCASRARERPGETQYFGPGTRLLVL.